This T cell receptor beta chain was identified during a study of CD8 T cells in Susac syndrome. CDR1 is LGHDT and CDR2 is YNNKEL in the germline V gene (reference sequence). With 7 bases clipped from V and 0 bases from J, the junction kept 5 bases outside the gene matches. The CDR3 sequence is 15 residues long. Roughly 0.45 to 1 ug RNA was reverse transcribed with random hexamers. TCRdb ran MiXCR on the immunoSEQ multiplex PCR reads and lists one entry per CDR3 protein. The sample records 140,000 to 150,000 distinct CDR3 sequences, about 94% being singletons. Sequencing was performed on CD4+ T cells from PBMCs. The chain couples TRBV3-1 to TRBJ2-5; 10 nucleotides line up with TRBD2. The clonotype comes from a human donor with Susac syndrome. The CDR3 region is CASTRTSGYQETQYF. CDR3 sequence (DNA): TGTGCCAGCACCAGGACTAGCGGCTACCAAGAGACCCAGTACTTC.